Sequencing of this TCR beta chain was carried out in a study of cytomegalovirus exposure and HLA in healthy donors. Vbeta (60) and Jbeta (13) primers were used in the PCR. TCRdb keeps only in-frame clones here, not all; method: immunoSEQ multiplex PCR. Seen here are more than 150,000 clones, 70% to 90% observed once, and the top ten hold about 2.2%. The TCR comes from a woman under 40 in good health and CMV-seronegative. Sequencing was done on a sample of PBMCs.

CDR3: CASSPREMNTEAFF. The CDR3 DNA is TGTGCCAGCAGCCCTAGAGAGATGAACACTGAAGCTTTCTTT. The rearrangement uses TRBV7-9 and TRBJ1-1; D remains ambiguous. CDR3 size: 14 residues. Germline V CDR1 and CDR2: SEHNR, FQNEAQ (reference sequence). The V and J ends lost 5 bases and 0 bases respectively, with 10 bases between them.